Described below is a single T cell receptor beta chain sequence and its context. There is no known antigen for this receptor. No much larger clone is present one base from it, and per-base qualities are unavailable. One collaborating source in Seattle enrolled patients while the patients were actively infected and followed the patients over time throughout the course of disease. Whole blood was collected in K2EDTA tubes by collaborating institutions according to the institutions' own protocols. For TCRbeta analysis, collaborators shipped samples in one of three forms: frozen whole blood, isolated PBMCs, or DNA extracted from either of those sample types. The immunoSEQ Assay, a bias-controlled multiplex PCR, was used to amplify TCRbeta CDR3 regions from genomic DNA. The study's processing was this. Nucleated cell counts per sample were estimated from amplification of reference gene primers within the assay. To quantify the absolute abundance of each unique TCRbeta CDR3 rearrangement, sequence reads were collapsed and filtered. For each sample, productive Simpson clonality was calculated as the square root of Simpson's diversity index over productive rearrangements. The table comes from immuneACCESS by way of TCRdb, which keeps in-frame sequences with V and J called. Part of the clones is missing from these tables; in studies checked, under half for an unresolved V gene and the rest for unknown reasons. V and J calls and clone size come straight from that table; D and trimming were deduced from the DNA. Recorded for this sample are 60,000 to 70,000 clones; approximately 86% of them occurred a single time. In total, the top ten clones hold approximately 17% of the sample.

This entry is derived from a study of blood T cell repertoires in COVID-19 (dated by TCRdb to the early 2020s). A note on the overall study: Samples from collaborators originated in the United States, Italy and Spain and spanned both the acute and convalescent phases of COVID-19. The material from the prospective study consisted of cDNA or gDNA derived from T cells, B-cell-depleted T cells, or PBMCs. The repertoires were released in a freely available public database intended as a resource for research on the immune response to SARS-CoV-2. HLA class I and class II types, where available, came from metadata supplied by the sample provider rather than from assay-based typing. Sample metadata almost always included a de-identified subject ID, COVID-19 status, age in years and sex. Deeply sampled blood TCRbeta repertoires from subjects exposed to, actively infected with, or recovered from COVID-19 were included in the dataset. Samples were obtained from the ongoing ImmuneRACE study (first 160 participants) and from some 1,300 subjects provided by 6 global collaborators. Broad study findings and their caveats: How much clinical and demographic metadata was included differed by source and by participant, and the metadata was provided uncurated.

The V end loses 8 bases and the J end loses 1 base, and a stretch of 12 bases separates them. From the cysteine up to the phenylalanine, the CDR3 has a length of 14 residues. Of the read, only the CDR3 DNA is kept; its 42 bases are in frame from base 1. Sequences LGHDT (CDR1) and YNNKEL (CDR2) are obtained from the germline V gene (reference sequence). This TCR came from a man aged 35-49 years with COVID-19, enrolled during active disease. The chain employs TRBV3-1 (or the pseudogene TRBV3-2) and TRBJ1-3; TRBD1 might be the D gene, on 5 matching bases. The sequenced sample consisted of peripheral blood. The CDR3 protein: CASGEGTSGNTIYF. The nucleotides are TGTGCCAGCGGAGAAGGGACTTCTGGAAACACCATATATTTT.